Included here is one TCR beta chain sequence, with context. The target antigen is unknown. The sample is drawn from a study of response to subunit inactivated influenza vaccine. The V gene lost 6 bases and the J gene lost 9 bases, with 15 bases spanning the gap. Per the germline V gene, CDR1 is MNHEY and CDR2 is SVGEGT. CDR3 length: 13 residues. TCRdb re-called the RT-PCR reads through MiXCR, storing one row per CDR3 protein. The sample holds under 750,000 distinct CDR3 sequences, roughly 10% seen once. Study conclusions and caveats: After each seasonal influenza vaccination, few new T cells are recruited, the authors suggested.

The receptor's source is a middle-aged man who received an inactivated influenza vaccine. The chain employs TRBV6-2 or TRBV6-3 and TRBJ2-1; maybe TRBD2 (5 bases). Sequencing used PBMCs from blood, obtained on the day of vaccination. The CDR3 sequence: CASSSLLVREQFF. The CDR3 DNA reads TGTGCCAGCAGCTCCTTACTAGTCCGTGAGCAGTTCTTC.